The clone carrying this TCR beta chain was detected many times. Sequence at one end of the junction differs from germline and may be a read error. The team produced cDNA through 5'RACE using 10-nucleotide random UMIs. Each CDR3 protein is one row after TCRdb ran MiXCR on the 5' RACE reads. In the table there are 65,000 to 95,000 distinct CDR3 sequences, 5% to 5.5% of which are singletons. The entry originates in a study of neurological immune-mediated disorders. The V gene's germline CDR1 is DFQATT and CDR2 SNEGSKA (reference sequence). The CDR3 is made up of 11 amino acids. This chain links TRBV20-1 with TRBJ2-1; TRBD1 matches at 9 bases. The source of this sequence is a woman aged 25 to 45 with multiple sclerosis. Sequencing was carried out using PBMCs. CDR3 bases: TGCAGTGCTAGGGAGACAGGGGGAATTCTCTTC. This sequence encodes CSARETGGILF.